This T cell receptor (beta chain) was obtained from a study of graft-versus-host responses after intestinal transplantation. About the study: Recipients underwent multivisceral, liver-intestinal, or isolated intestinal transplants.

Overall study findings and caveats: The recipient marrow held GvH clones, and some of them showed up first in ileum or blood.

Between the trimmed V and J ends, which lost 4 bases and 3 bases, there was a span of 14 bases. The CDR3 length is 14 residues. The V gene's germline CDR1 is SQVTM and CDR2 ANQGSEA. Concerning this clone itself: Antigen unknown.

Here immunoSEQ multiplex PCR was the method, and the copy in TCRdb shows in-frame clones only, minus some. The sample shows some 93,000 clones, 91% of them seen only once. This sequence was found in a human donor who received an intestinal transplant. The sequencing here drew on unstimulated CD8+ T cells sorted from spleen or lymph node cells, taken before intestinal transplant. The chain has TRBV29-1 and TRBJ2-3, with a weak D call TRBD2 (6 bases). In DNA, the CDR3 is TGCAGCGTTGGTGCAGGGAGGTTGACAGATACGCAGTATTTT. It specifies CSVGAGRLTDTQYF.